Presented here are 22 T cell receptor beta chains from one specimen sequenced in a study of blood T cell repertoires in COVID-19. Method: immunoSEQ multiplex PCR; TCRdb's copy keeps in-frame clones and lacks some. The sample consists of some 220,000 clones, approximately 90% of them appearing once. The material sequenced was PBMCs or T cells enriched from blood (not recorded which). All receptors derive from a woman in her 30s who had recovered from COVID-19.

The rearrangement links TRBV6-1 to TRBJ1-5; D gene uncertain. V lost 3 bases and J lost 3, with 9 bases in between. The CDR3 is 14 amino acids. Germline V lookup: CDR1 MNHNS, CDR2 SASEGT. CDR3 loop: CASSDMRHNQPQHF. CDR3 nucleotide sequence: TGTGCCAGCAGTGATATGAGGCACAATCAGCCCCAGCATTTT.

The gene calls are TRBV7-3 and TRBJ1-1; 8 bases align to TRBD1. V lost 5 bases, J lost 1 base, and 6 bases stayed unmatched. CDR3 length equals 15 residues. The V gene's germline CDR1 is SGHTA and CDR2 FQGTGA. CDR3 DNA: TGTGCCAGCAGCATCTCCGGGACAGGGAACACTGAAGCTTTCTTT. Its protein product is CASSISGTGNTEAFF.

The chain combines TRBV4-1 with TRBJ1-1, with 7 nucleotides matching TRBD1. The V segment lost 0 bases and the J segment 3 bases; nucleotides outside the gene matches: 10. Per germline, CDR1 MGHRA and CDR2 YSYEKL. This CDR3 has 17 amino acids. The CDR3 DNA follows: TGCGCCAGCAGCCAAGATGGCCGACAGGGAGCTTACACTGAAGCTTTCTTT. Its translation: CASSQDGRQGAYTEAFF.

This clone showed up many times. The gene calls are TRBV15 and TRBJ2-3; a possible D gene is TRBD2 (7 bases). There are 15 residues in the CDR3. CDR1 is LNHNV, CDR2 YYDKDF, per germline (reference sequence). V was pared by 0 bases and J by 4 bases, with 11 bases between. In DNA form, the CDR3 reads TGTGCCACCAGCAGAGACAGGGAGGGGGCAGATACGCAGTATTTT. The encoded protein is CATSRDREGADTQYF.

The J gene is TRBJ2-7, the V gene TRBV29-1, with D perhaps matching TRBD1 (5 bases). The germline V gene encodes CDR1 SQVTM and CDR2 ANQGSEA. Trimming pared 0 bases from V and 6 bases from J, leaving 18 bases between. This CDR3 comprises 15 residues. The CDR3 here is CSVEDLGPAGIEQYF. The CDR3 DNA follows: TGCAGCGTTGAAGATCTGGGGCCAGCTGGGATCGAGCAGTACTTC.

The V and J genes are TRBV7-2 and TRBJ2-5, with 12 bases lining up with TRBD2. Germline CDR1 SGHTA, CDR2 FQGNSA. The CDR3 sequence is 15 residues long. After removal of 5 bases from V and 2 bases from J, the junction contained 3 bases not matched to a gene. CDR3 sequence reads: CASSPTSGGQETQYF. The CDR3 nucleotides are TGTGCCAGCAGCCCGACTAGCGGGGGACAAGAGACCCAGTACTTC. Variable domain in full (rest from reference TRBV7-2 and TRBJ2-5): GAGVSQSPSNKVTEKGKDVELRCDPISGHTALYWYRQSLGQGLEFLIYFQGNSAPDKSGLPSDRFSAERTGGSVSTLTIQRTQQEDSAVYLCASSPTSGGQETQYFGPGTRLLVL.

The V call is TRBV14, the J call TRBJ1-6; D gene unclear. V lost 1 base and J lost 13, with 11 bases in between. The CDR3 has 13 amino acids. Germline CDR1 SGHDN, CDR2 FVKESK. The chain's CDR3 is CASSQGGLRPLHF. DNA of the CDR3: TGTGCCAGCAGCCAAGGAGGCCTAAGGCCCCTCCACTTT. Using reference TRBV14 and TRBJ1-6 for the parts outside the CDR3, the full variable domain is EAGVTQFPSHSVIEKGQTVTLRCDPISGHDNLYWYRRVMGKEIKFLLHFVKESKQDESGMPNNRFLAERTGGTYSTLKVQPAELEDSGVYFCASSQGGLRPLHFGNGTRLTVT.

The J gene is TRBJ2-6, the V gene TRBV7-3, with unresolved D. The germline V gene has CDR1 SGHTA and CDR2 FQGTGA. V lost 2 bases to trimming and J lost 0 bases, with 17 bases between them. This CDR3 is built from 19 residues. The CDR3 coding sequence is TGTGCCAGCAGCTTACCCAGAAACAGAGACCTCTCTGGGGCCAACGTCCTGACTTTC. Translated: CASSLPRNRDLSGANVLTF.

V gene TRBV7-9 combines with J gene TRBJ2-5; 9 nucleotides agree with TRBD2. The CDR3 has 16 amino acids. V was clipped by 0 bases and J by 5 bases; unmatched bases: 7. From germline, CDR1 is SEHNR and CDR2 FQNEAQ (reference sequence). The CDR3 sequence: CASSLAPPSGVETQYF. The CDR3 coding sequence is TGTGCCAGCAGCTTAGCCCCGCCTAGCGGGGTGGAGACCCAGTACTTC. Using reference TRBV7-9 and TRBJ2-5 for the parts outside the CDR3, the full variable domain is DTGVSQNPRHKITKRGQNVTFRCDPISEHNRLYWYRQTLGQGPEFLTYFQNEAQLEKSRLLSDRFSAERPKGSFSTLEIQRTEQGDSAMYLCASSLAPPSGVETQYFGPGTRLLVL.

This sequence joins TRBV29-1 and TRBJ2-5; the match to TRBD1 covers 7 bases. Germline CDR1 and CDR2: SQVTM and ANQGSEA. The CDR3 runs to 15 residues. J was trimmed by 3 bases and V by 4 bases; bases with no gene match: 11. The CDR3 bases are TGCAGCGTTGGGGTAACGGGACAGCCTAAAGAGACCCAGTACTTC. It codes for CSVGVTGQPKETQYF.

The rearrangement uses TRBV18 and TRBJ2-5; TRBD1 aligns across 10 bases. This CDR3 spans 15 amino acids. CDR1 KGHSH and CDR2 LQKENI come from the germline V gene. V shed 4 bases, J shed 4 bases, and the junction held 6 bases outside the gene matches. CDR3 sequence (DNA): TGTGCCAGCTCACTGCGACAGGGGGCTGGAGAGACCCAGTACTTC. As protein: CASSLRQGAGETQYF.

This clone was recorded only once. Here the CDR3 DNA reads TGCAGTGCTAGAGAGGAGAACACCATATATTTT. Its translation is CSAREENTIYF. The chain links TRBV20-1 to TRBJ1-3; D uncertain. V was clipped by 0 bases and J by 7 bases, with 4 bases between them. The CDR3 extends over 11 amino acids. Germline-derived CDR1 and CDR2 are DFQATT and SNEGSKA (reference sequence).

The rearrangement uses TRBV6-5 and TRBJ2-7, with 7 bases aligning to TRBD2. The V gene's germline CDR1 is MNHEY and CDR2 SVGAGI. V was pared by 0 bases and J by 5 bases, with 7 bases of the junction left unmatched. The CDR3 length is 15 residues. Written as DNA, the CDR3 is TGTGCCAGCAGTTACTCCTGGTGGGGAGGGCACGAGCAGTACTTC. It is translated as CASSYSWWGGHEQYF.

This clone appeared a few times. This chain links TRBV15 with TRBJ1-6; D not resolved. The CDR3 has 13 amino acids. The V gene lost 6 bases and the J gene lost 4 bases, with 7 bases spanning the gap. Germline V gene lookup returns CDR1 LNHNV and CDR2 YYDKDF (reference sequence). The DNA for the CDR3 is TGTGCCACCAGGCGGAATTATAATTCACCCCTCCACTTT. This encodes CATRRNYNSPLHF.

V and J are TRBV6-2 or TRBV6-3 and TRBJ2-2, with D possibly matching TRBD2 (7 bases). The V gene lost 5 bases and the J gene lost 3 bases, with 13 bases spanning the gap. The germline V gene encodes CDR1 MNHEY and CDR2 SVGEGT. CDR3 size: 15 residues. CDR3 nucleotides: TGTGCCAGCAGTCCGGGGGGCCTGGACACCGGGGAGCTGTTTTTT. Protein sequence: CASSPGGLDTGELFF.

The J gene is TRBJ1-6, the V gene TRBV20-1, with 7 bases aligning to TRBD1. Per the germline V gene, CDR1 is DFQATT and CDR2 is SNEGSKA (reference sequence). CDR3 length: 15 residues. The trim removed 3 bases at V and 6 bases at J, leaving 8 bases unmatched. In nucleotides, the CDR3 is TGCAGTGCTAGTGCTTGGGGACAGCTTAATTCACCCCTCCACTTT. This sequence encodes CSASAWGQLNSPLHF.

This CDR3 is CASSQGQTLYGYTF. CDR3 bases: TGTGCCAGCAGCCAAGGACAGACCCTCTATGGCTACACCTTC. V usage is TRBV14 and J usage is TRBJ1-2, with a weak D call TRBD1 (5 bases). The CDR3 loop spans 14 amino acids. Trimming removed 1 base from V and 4 bases from J, with 10 bases in between. Germline V gene data show CDR1 as SGHDN and CDR2 as FVKESK.

J is TRBJ2-2 and V is TRBV7-2; D is perhaps TRBD1 (5 bases). Germline-derived CDR1 and CDR2 are SGHTA and FQGNSA. The CDR3 length is 16 residues. Trimming cost V 1 base and J 3 bases, with 12 bases left between them. The CDR3 nucleotides are TGTGCCAGCAGCTTAGTATCCAGGGTGGACACCGGGGAGCTGTTTTTT. It is translated as CASSLVSRVDTGELFF.

The CDR3 DNA follows: TGTGCCAGCAGCCAAGTCCTGGGGGGTGGACCCCAGCATTTT. This encodes CASSQVLGGGPQHF. J is TRBJ1-5 and V is TRBV4-2, with TRBD1 as a possible D gene (5 bases). CDR1 LGHNA and CDR2 YNFKEQ come from the germline V gene. There are 14 residues in the CDR3. Trimming stripped 1 base from V and 10 bases from J, with 14 bases between.

CDR3 sequence: CASCLTGYTEAFF. In nucleotides, the CDR3 is TGTGCCAGCTGCTTGACAGGGTACACTGAAGCTTTCTTT. The chain has TRBV4-2 and TRBJ1-1; TRBD1 matches at 7 bases. The CDR3 is made up of 13 amino acids. Per the germline V gene, CDR1 is LGHNA and CDR2 is YNFKEQ. V was pared by 8 bases and J by 3 bases, with 6 bases of the junction left unmatched.

J is TRBJ1-2 and V is TRBV21-1; the D segment call TRBD1 is taken from the table without a DNA check. TRBV21-1 is described as a pseudogene. This CDR3 has 16 amino acids. CDR3 sequence: CASSKKTGGALYGYTF. DNA for the CDR3: TGTGCCAGCAGCAAAAAGACAGGTGGGGCCCTCTATGGCTACACCTTC.

The chain joins TRBV19 to TRBJ2-7; 7 bases line up with TRBD2. This CDR3 is built from 14 residues. The germline V gene has CDR1 LNHDA and CDR2 SQIVND (reference sequence). Germline trimming cut 0 bases from V and 4 bases from J; bases unmatched to any gene: 3. The CDR3 protein is CASSIDREGYEQYF. The CDR3 nucleotides read TGTGCCAGTAGTATAGATAGGGAGGGGTACGAGCAGTACTTC. The entire variable domain, with the rest obtained from reference TRBV19 and TRBJ2-7, is as follows: DGGITQSPKYLFRKEGQNVTLSCEQNLNHDAMYWYRQDPGQGLRLIYYSQIVNDFQKGDIAEGYSVSREKKESFPLTVTSAQKNPTAFYLCASSIDREGYEQYFGPGTRLTVT.